A single sample gave rise to the 10 T cell receptor beta chains below, sequenced in a study of OX40 agonist ivuxolimab in advanced cancers. Sequenced by immunoSEQ multiplex PCR; TCRdb stores in-frame clones only, minus some. Of about 58,000 clones listed, over 70% are singletons. Specimen: CD4+ or CD8+ T cells sorted from blood, collected in a trial of the OX40 agonist ivuxolimab. The receptors were sampled from an adult with an advanced solid tumor such as melanoma, head and neck, liver or kidney cancer.

The chain has TRBV6-5 and TRBJ2-6; D uncertain. V was shortened by 7 bases and J by 0 bases, with 4 bases between the two germline ends. Germline lookup yields CDR1 MNHEY and CDR2 SVGAGI. This CDR3 spans 13 amino acids. As DNA, the CDR3 is TGTGCCAGCAAGGCCTCTGGGGCCAACGTCCTGACTTTC. It is translated as CASKASGANVLTF.

CDR3 protein: CASSYSRQGNGYTF. The CDR3 DNA follows: TGTGCCAGCAGTTACTCGAGGCAGGGGAATGGCTACACCTTC. The J gene is TRBJ1-2, the V gene TRBV6-5; weak D call: TRBD1 (6 bases). The CDR3 extends over 14 amino acids. Trimming took off 0 bases at V and 6 bases at J, with 11 bases between the two ends. Germline assignment: CDR1 MNHEY and CDR2 SVGAGI.

The J gene is TRBJ1-4, the V gene TRBV6-1; 8 bases agree with TRBD1. After removal of 4 bases from V and 8 bases from J, the junction contained 12 bases not matched to a gene. Germline CDR1 MNHNS, CDR2 SASEGT. CDR3 length: 16 residues. CDR3 sequence (DNA): TGTGCCAGCAGTGCCGACAGGGGCCGCGGTGGGGAAAAACTGTTTTTT. As protein: CASSADRGRGGEKLFF.

This clone has only one observation. Here the CDR3 reads CASSLAGSEFNEKLFF. CDR3 nucleotide sequence: TGCGCCAGCAGCTTGGCAGGTAGCGAGTTTAATGAAAAACTGTTTTTT. The chain employs TRBV5-1 and TRBJ1-4; D gene ambiguous. The CDR3 sequence is 16 residues long. The V end lost 0 bases, the J end lost 4 bases, and 13 bases lay between the germline ends. CDR1 is SGHRS and CDR2 is YFSETQ in the germline V gene.

This clone was counted between two and nine times. The genes are TRBV6-5 and TRBJ2-7, with D tentatively TRBD2 (7 bases). CDR3 size: 14 residues. The V and J ends lost 5 bases and 2 bases respectively, with 13 bases between them. Germline values: CDR1 MNHEY, CDR2 SVGAGI. CDR3 bases: TGTGCCAGCAGTCCGGGGGGCAGGGCCTACGAGCAGTACTTC. It translates to CASSPGGRAYEQYF.

This rearrangement joins TRBV9 to TRBJ2-3; TRBD2 is a possible D gene (6 bases). Germline CDR1 reads SGDLS; CDR2 reads YYNGEE. Trimming took off 4 bases at V and 7 bases at J, with 13 bases between the two ends. The CDR3 runs to 13 residues. This CDR3 is CASSSSGENTQYF. For the CDR3, the DNA is TGTGCCAGCAGCAGTAGCGGCGAGAATACGCAGTATTTT.

The chain couples TRBV18 to TRBJ1-2; D not resolved. This CDR3 region has 15 residues. Germline V gene sequence: CDR1 KGHSH, CDR2 LQKENI. V shed 1 base and J shed 8 bases, with 17 bases lying between them. The CDR3 DNA is TGTGCCAGCTCACCACGTAACAGTATCGAGGGCGGCTACACCTTC. Protein sequence: CASSPRNSIEGGYTF.

The rearrangement joins TRBV27 to TRBJ2-5; D might be TRBD2 (5 bases). V lost 5 bases to trimming and J lost 4 bases, with 11 bases between them. CDR3 length: 13 residues. In germline, CDR1 is MNHEY, CDR2 SMNVEV (reference sequence). The CDR3 sequence is CASSPRVGETQYF. CDR3 nucleotides: TGTGCCAGCAGTCCGCGGGTCGGAGAGACCCAGTACTTC.

The gene calls are TRBV7-9 and TRBJ1-4; 10 nucleotides align to TRBD1. CDR1 and CDR2 (germline): SEHNR, FQNEAQ (reference sequence). With 5 bases clipped from V and 7 bases from J, the junction kept 7 bases outside the gene matches. There are 15 residues in the CDR3. In DNA form, the CDR3 reads TGTGCCAGCAGCATAGGACAGGGGGGAGGTGAAAAACTGTTTTTT. Its translation: CASSIGQGGGEKLFF.

The chain recombines TRBV5-1 with TRBJ2-7; 10 nucleotides agree with TRBD1. This CDR3 has 15 amino acids. The V and J ends lost 4 bases and 6 bases, in that order; junction bases with no gene match: 10. From germline, CDR1 is SGHRS and CDR2 YFSETQ. CDR3 in DNA: TGCGCCAGCAGCCTTGACGGGACAGGGGTTGCCGAGCAGTACTTC. Protein: CASSLDGTGVAEQYF. Full variable domain (missing parts from reference TRBV5-1 and TRBJ2-7): KAGVTQTPRYLIKTRGQQVTLSCSPISGHRSVSWYQQTPGQGLQFLFEYFSETQRNKGNFPGRFSGRQFSNSRSEMNVSTLELGDSALYLCASSLDGTGVAEQYFGPGTRLTVT.